This TCR beta chain was captured in a study of preoperative IRX-2 immunotherapy in early breast cancer. Measured with immunoSEQ multiplex PCR; TCRdb has only the in-frame clones, and not every one. The table includes around 60,000 clones, approximately 93% detected once. The sample's treatment: preoperative locoregional IRX-2 cytokine immunotherapy. The CDR3 spans 11 residues. Germline CDR1 reads SQVTM; CDR2 reads ANQGSEA. The specimen was taken from a patient treated with IRX-2 immunotherapy. The chain recombines TRBV29-1 with TRBJ1-2; TRBD1 agrees at 9 bases. The sequence derives from a human donor with breast cancer. The CDR3 bases are TGCACCTCACAGGGGGCGCGGGGCTACACCTTC. Translating it yields CTSQGARGYTF. Full variable domain (missing parts from reference TRBV29-1 and TRBJ1-2): SAVISQKPSRDICQRGTSLTIQCQVDSQVTMMFWYRQQPGQSLTLIATANQGSEATYESGFVIDKFPISRPNLTFSTLTVSNMSPEDSSIYLCTSQGARGYTFGSGTRLTVV.